The 11 T cell receptor beta chains below were found in one sample sequenced in a study of early T cells in non-severe SARS-CoV-2 infection. TCRdb used MiXCR to reprocess the 5' RACE reads, holding one entry per CDR3 protein. The data hold tens of thousands of distinct CDR3 sequences, with 10% to 12% observed a single time. Sequences were derived from whole blood, sampled at baseline. The source of these receptors is an adult who was a healthcare worker with PCR-confirmed SARS-CoV-2 infection or an uninfected control (not recorded which).

This clonotype was counted between two and nine times. The chain couples TRBV3-1 to TRBJ1-1, with a weak D call TRBD1 (6 bases). Germline V lookup: CDR1 LGHDT, CDR2 YNNKEL (reference sequence). Trimming took 4 bases from V and 4 from J, leaving 13 bases between them. CDR3 length: 14 amino acids. CDR3 nucleotide sequence: TGTGCCAGCAGCCCCTCAGGGGTGGCCACTGAAGCTTTCTTT. Protein product: CASSPSGVATEAFF.

This clonotype was observed a handful of times. The chain is built from TRBV5-1 and TRBJ1-1; D is uncertain. From germline, CDR1 is SGHRS and CDR2 YFSETQ. The length of the CDR3 is 16 residues. The V and J ends lost 3 bases and 0 bases respectively, with 15 bases between them. The CDR3, as DNA: TGCGCCAGCAGCTCCTCCGAACTGAACATGAACACTGAAGCTTTCTTT. Translating gives CASSSSELNMNTEAFF.

The CDR3 nucleotides are TGTGCCAGCTCACCGCCCTCCTATAATTCACCCCTCCACTTT. It translates to CASSPPSYNSPLHF. V usage is TRBV18 and J usage is TRBJ1-6; D is unresolved. The CDR3 loop spans 14 amino acids. Deletions cut 3 bases from V and 0 bases from J, with 3 bases between. Looked up from germline, CDR1 is KGHSH and CDR2 is LQKENI.

V gene TRBV4-1 combines with J gene TRBJ2-3; D uncertain. The V and J ends lost 4 bases and 2 bases respectively, with 10 bases between them. Germline V gene data show CDR1 as MGHRA and CDR2 as YSYEKL. This CDR3 comprises 14 residues. CDR3 sequence: CASSPSRYTDTQYF. For the CDR3, the DNA is TGCGCCAGCAGCCCCTCCCGTTACACAGATACGCAGTATTTT.

This clonotype was seen at least ten times. The chain carries TRBV29-1 and TRBJ1-1; D is unresolved. Germline CDR1 SQVTM, CDR2 ANQGSEA. The V end lost 5 bases, the J end lost 4 bases, and 14 bases lay between the germline ends. CDR3 length equals 13 residues. CDR3 sequence reads: CSVSPERGTEAFF. The CDR3 region has the DNA TGCAGCGTTTCCCCCGAACGGGGCACTGAAGCTTTCTTT.

The chain couples TRBV19 to TRBJ2-2, with TRBD1 matching 11 bases. CDR3 length: 14 amino acids. Trimming at V came to 10 bases and at J to 6 bases, leaving 7 bases not matched to a gene. From germline, CDR1 is LNHDA and CDR2 SQIVND (reference sequence). The CDR3: CATQPGQGAGELFF. In DNA, the CDR3 is TGTGCCACCCAACCGGGACAGGGGGCCGGGGAGCTGTTTTTT.

V gene TRBV11-2 combines with J gene TRBJ1-5, with D hard to call. This CDR3 has 16 amino acids. The V end was cut by 1 base, the J end by 1 base, with 11 bases between. CDR1 is SGHAT, CDR2 FQNNGV, per germline. The CDR3, as DNA: TGTGCCAGCAGCTTAGGTCTCCTTCGGAGCAATCAGCCCCAGCATTTT. It codes for CASSLGLLRSNQPQHF.

This clonotype was seen at least ten times. The chain uses TRBV4-2 and TRBJ2-6; D gene uncertain. Germline V gene sequence: CDR1 LGHNA, CDR2 YNFKEQ. Trimming removed 0 bases from V and 0 bases from J, with 6 bases in between. The CDR3 runs 16 residues. The CDR3: CASSQEASSGANVLTF. The CDR3 DNA reads TGTGCCAGCAGCCAAGAAGCCAGCTCTGGGGCCAACGTCCTGACTTTC.

V gene TRBV29-1 combines with J gene TRBJ2-3, with 8 bases that match TRBD2. This CDR3 spans 12 amino acids. Trimming at V came to 6 bases and at J to 4 bases, leaving 3 bases not matched to a gene. Germline-derived CDR1 and CDR2 are SQVTM and ANQGSEA. This CDR3 is CSVRGGPDTQYF. The DNA of the CDR3 is TGCAGCGTACGGGGGGGCCCAGATACGCAGTATTTT.

The V and J genes are TRBV18 and TRBJ2-6; D perhaps matches TRBD2 (6 bases). CDR1 and CDR2 (germline): KGHSH, LQKENI. The V end lost 5 bases, the J end lost 0 bases, and 17 bases lay between the germline ends. The CDR3 runs 18 residues. DNA of the CDR3: TGTGCCAGCTCAACACTACAGGTGACTAGCTCTGGGGCCAACGTCCTGACTTTC. Residues: CASSTLQVTSSGANVLTF.

The rearrangement joins TRBV28 to TRBJ1-5, with D perhaps matching TRBD1 (6 bases). The length of the CDR3 is 14 residues. The V end lost 4 bases, the J end lost 9 bases, and 16 bases lay between the germline ends. CDR1 is MDHEN and CDR2 is SYDVKM in the germline V gene. CDR3 sequence: CASSSPGGRRPQHF. In nucleotides, the CDR3 is TGTGCCAGCAGTTCCCCCGGGGGGCGTAGGCCCCAGCATTTT. Full variable domain (missing parts from reference TRBV28 and TRBJ1-5): DVKVTQSSRYLVKRTGEKVFLECVQDMDHENMFWYRQDPGLGLRLIYFSYDVKMKEKGDIPEGYSVSREKKERFSLILESASTNQTSMYLCASSSPGGRRPQHFGDGTRLSIL.